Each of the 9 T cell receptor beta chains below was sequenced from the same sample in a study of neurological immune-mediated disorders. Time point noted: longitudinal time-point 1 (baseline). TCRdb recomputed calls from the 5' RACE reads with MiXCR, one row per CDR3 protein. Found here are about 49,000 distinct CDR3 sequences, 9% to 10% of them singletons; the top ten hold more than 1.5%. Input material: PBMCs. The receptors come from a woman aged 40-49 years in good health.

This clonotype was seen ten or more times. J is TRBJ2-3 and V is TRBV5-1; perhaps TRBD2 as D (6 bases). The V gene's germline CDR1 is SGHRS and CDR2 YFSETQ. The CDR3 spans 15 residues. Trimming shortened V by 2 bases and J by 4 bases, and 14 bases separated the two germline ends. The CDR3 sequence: CASSLYGRSSDTQYF. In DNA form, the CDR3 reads TGCGCCAGCAGCTTATACGGGAGATCGTCAGATACGCAGTATTTT.

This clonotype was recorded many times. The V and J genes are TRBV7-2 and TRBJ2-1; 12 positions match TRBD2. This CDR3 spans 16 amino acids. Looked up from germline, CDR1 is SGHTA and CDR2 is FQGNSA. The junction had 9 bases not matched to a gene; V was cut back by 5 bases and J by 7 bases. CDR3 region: CASSVLAGGPRNEQFF. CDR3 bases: TGTGCCAGCAGCGTTCTAGCGGGGGGGCCGAGGAATGAGCAGTTCTTC.

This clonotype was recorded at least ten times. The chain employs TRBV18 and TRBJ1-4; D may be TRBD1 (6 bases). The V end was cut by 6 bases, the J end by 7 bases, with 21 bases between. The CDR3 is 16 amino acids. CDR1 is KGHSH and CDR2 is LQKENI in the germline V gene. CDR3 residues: CASSQTTTGFSEKLFF. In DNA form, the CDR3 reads TGTGCCAGCTCTCAAACTACGACAGGCTTCAGTGAAAAACTGTTTTTT.

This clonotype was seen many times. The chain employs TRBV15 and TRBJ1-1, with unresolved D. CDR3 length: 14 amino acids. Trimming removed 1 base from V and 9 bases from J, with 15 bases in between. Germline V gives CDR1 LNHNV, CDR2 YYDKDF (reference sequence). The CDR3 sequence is CATSRGQDRPQAFF. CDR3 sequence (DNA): TGTGCCACCAGCAGAGGCCAGGATCGGCCTCAAGCTTTCTTT.

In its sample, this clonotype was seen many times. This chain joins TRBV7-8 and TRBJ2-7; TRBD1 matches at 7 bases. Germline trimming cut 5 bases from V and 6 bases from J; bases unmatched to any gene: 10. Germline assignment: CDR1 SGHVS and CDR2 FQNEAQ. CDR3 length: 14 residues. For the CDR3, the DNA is TGTGCCAGCAGCCAGGGACAGCTCTCCGGCGAGCAGTACTTC. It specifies CASSQGQLSGEQYF.

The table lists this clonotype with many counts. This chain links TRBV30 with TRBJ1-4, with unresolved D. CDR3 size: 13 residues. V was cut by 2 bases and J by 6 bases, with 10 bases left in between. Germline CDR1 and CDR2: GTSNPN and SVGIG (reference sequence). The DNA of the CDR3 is TGTGCCTGGAGTCCTACGCGGTATGAAAAACTGTTTTTT. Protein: CAWSPTRYEKLFF.

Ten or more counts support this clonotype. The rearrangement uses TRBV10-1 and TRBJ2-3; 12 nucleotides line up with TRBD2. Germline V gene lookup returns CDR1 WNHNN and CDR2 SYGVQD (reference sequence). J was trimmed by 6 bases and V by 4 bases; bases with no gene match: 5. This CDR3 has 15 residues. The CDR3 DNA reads TGCGCCAGCAGTGCCTCGACTAGCGGGGGTGATACGCAGTATTTT. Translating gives CASSASTSGGDTQYF.

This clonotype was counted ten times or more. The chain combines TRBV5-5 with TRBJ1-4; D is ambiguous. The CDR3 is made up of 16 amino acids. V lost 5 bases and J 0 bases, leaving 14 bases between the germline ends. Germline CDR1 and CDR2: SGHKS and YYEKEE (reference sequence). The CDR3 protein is CASRGRADATNEKLFF. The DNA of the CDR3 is TGTGCCAGCAGAGGCCGGGCCGACGCAACTAATGAAAAACTGTTTTTT.

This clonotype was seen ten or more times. Here the CDR3 DNA reads TGTGCCAGCACCGCGGTCAACCCGAACACTGAAGCTTTCTTT. Amino acid sequence: CASTAVNPNTEAFF. The chain combines TRBV12-3 or TRBV12-4 with TRBJ1-1; D call uncertain. The CDR3 loop spans 14 amino acids. Trimming took off 7 bases at V and 1 base at J, with 13 bases between the two ends.